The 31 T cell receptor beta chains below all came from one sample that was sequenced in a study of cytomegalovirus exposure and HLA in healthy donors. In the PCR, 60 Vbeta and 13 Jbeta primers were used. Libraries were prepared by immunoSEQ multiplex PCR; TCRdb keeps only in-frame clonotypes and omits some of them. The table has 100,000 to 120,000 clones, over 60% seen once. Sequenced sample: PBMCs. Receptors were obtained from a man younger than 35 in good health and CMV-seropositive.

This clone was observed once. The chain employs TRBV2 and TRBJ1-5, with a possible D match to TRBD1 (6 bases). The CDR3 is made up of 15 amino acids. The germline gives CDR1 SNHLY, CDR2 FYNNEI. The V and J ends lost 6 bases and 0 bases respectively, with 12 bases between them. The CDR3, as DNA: TGTGCCAGCAGGGACAGACAATATAGCAATCAGCCCCAGCATTTT. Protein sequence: CASRDRQYSNQPQHF. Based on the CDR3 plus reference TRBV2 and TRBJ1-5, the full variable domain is EPEVTQTPSHQVTQMGQEVILRCVPISNHLYFYWYRQILGQKVEFLVSFYNNEISEKSEIFDDQFSVERPDGSNFTLKIRSTKLEDSAMYFCASRDRQYSNQPQHFGDGTRLSIL.

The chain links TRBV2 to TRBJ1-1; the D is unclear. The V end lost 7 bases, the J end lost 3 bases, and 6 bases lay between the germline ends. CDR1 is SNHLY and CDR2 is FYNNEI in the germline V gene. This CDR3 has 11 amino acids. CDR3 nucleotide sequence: TGTGCCAGCACTCAGTACACTGAAGCTTTCTTT. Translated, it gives CASTQYTEAFF. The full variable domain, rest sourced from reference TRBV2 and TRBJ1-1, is EPEVTQTPSHQVTQMGQEVILRCVPISNHLYFYWYRQILGQKVEFLVSFYNNEISEKSEIFDDQFSVERPDGSNFTLKIRSTKLEDSAMYFCASTQYTEAFFGQGTRLTVV.

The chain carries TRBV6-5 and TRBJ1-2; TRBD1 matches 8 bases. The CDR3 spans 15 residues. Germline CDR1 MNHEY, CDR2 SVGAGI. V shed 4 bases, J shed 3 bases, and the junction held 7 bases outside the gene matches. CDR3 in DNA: TGTGCCAGCAGTTCCGACAGGGGCCCTTACTATGGCTACACCTTC. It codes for CASSSDRGPYYGYTF.

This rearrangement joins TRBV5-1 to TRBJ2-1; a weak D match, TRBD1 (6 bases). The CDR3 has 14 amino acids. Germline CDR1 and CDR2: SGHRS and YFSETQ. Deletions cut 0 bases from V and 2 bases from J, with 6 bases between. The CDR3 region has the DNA TGCGCCAGCAGCTTGGGGGGGCCCTACAATGAGCAGTTCTTC. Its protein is CASSLGGPYNEQFF.

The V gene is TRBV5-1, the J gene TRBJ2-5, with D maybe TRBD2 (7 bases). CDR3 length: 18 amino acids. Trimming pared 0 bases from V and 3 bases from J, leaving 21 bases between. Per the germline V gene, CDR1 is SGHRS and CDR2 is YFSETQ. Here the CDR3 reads CASSLGGGAFPQKETQYF. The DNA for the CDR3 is TGCGCCAGCAGCTTGGGAGGGGGGGCCTTTCCCCAGAAAGAGACCCAGTACTTC.

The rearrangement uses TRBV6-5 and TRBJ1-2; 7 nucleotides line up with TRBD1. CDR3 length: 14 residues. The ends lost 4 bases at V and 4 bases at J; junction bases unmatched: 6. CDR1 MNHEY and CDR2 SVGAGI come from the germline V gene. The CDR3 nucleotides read TGTGCCAGCAGTTCAAGGGACAGTTCCTATGGCTACACCTTC. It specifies CASSSRDSSYGYTF.

CDR3 DNA: TGTGCCAGTAGGGCAGGGTCCGGTGCCCTTAGCAATCAGCCCCAGCATTTT. Protein product: CASRAGSGALSNQPQHF. The rearrangement uses TRBV19 and TRBJ1-5; perhaps TRBD1 as D (5 bases). Germline V lookup: CDR1 LNHDA, CDR2 SQIVND (reference sequence). The CDR3 spans 17 residues. V was pared by 6 bases and J by 0 bases, with 18 bases between.

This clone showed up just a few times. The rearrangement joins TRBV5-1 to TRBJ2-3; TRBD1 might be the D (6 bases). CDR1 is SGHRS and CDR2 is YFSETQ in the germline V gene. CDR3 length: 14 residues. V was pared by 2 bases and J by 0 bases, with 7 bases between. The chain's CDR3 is CASSFTGSTDTQYF. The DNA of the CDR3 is TGCGCCAGCAGCTTTACAGGGAGCACAGATACGCAGTATTTT.

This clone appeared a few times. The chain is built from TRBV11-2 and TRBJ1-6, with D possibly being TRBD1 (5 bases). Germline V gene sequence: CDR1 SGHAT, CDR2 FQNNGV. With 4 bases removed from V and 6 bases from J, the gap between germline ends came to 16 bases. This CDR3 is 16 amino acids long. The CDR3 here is CASSSGERGFNSPLHF. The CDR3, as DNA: TGTGCCAGCAGCTCCGGGGAGCGGGGCTTTAATTCACCCCTCCACTTT.

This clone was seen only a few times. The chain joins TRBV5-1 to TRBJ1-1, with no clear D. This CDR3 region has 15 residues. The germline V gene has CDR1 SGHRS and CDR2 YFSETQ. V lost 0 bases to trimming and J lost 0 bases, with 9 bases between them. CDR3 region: CASSLASGMNTEAFF. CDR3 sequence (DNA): TGCGCCAGCAGCTTGGCATCGGGGATGAACACTGAAGCTTTCTTT. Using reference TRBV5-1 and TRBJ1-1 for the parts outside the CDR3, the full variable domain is KAGVTQTPRYLIKTRGQQVTLSCSPISGHRSVSWYQQTPGQGLQFLFEYFSETQRNKGNFPGRFSGRQFSNSRSEMNVSTLELGDSALYLCASSLASGMNTEAFFGQGTRLTVV.

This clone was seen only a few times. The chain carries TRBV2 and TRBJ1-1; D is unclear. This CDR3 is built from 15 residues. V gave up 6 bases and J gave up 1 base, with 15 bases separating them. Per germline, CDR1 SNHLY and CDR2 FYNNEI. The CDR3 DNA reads TGTGCCAGCAGGGATACAGACACTCAGAACACTGAAGCTTTCTTT. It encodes CASRDTDTQNTEAFF.

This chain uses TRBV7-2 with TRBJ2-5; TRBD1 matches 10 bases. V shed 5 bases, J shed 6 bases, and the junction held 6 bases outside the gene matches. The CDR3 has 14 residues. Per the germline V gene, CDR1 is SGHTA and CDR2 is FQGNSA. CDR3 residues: CASSPRQGAKTQYF. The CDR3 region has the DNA TGTGCCAGCAGCCCTCGACAGGGGGCGAAGACCCAGTACTTC.

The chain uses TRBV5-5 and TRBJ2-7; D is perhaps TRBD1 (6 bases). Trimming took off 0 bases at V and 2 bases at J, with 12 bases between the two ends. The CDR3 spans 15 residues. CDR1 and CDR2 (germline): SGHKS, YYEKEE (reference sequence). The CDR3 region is CASSLALGGAYEQYF. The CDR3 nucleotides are TGTGCCAGCAGCTTGGCCTTAGGGGGTGCCTACGAGCAGTACTTC.

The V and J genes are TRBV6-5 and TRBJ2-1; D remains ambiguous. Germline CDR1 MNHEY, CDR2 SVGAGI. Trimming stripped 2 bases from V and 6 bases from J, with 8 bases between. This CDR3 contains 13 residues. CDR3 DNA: TGTGCCAGCAGTTACCACCAACTCAATGAGCAGTTCTTC. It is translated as CASSYHQLNEQFF.

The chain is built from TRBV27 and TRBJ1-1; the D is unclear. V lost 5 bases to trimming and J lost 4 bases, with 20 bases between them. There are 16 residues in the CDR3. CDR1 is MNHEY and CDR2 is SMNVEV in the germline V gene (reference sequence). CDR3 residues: CASSPGFLNRGTEAFF. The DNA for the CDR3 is TGTGCCAGCAGTCCGGGGTTTTTGAATCGGGGCACTGAAGCTTTCTTT.

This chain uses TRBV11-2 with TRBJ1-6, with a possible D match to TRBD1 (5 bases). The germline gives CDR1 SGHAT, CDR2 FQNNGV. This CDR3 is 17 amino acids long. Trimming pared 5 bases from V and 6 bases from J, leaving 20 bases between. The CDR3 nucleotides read TGTGCCAGCAGCCCGTACCCACAGGAAGGTCGTAATTCACCCCTCCACTTT. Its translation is CASSPYPQEGRNSPLHF.

The CDR3 DNA is TGTGCCAGCAGATCCGACAGGTGGGAGACCCAGTACTTC. Amino acid sequence: CASRSDRWETQYF. This sequence joins TRBV5-5 and TRBJ2-5; possibly TRBD1 for D (6 bases). Germline CDR1 is SGHKS and CDR2 is YYEKEE (reference sequence). Between the trimmed V and J ends, which lost 5 bases and 5 bases, there was a span of 13 bases. The CDR3 has 13 residues.

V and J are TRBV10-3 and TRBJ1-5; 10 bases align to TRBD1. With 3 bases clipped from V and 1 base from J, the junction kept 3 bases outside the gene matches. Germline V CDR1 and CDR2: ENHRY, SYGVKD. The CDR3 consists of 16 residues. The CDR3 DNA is TGTGCCATCAGTGATGGACAGGGGGTGAGCAATCAGCCCCAGCATTTT. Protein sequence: CAISDGQGVSNQPQHF.

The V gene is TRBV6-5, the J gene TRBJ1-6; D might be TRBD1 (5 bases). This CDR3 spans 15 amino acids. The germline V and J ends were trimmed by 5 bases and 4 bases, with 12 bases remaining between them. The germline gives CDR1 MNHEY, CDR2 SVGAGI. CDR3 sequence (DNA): TGTGCCAGCAGTGGCCGGGACTTTTATAATTCACCCCTCCACTTT. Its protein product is CASSGRDFYNSPLHF.

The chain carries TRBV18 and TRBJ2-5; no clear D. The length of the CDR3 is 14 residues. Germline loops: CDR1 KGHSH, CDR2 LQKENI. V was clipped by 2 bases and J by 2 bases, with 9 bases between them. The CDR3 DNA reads TGTGCCAGCTCACCAAAACGAGTTCAAGAGACCCAGTACTTC. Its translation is CASSPKRVQETQYF.

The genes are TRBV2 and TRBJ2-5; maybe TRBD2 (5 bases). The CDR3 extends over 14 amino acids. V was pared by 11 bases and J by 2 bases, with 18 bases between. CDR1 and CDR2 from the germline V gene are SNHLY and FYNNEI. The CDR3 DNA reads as TGTGCCGGCACCCGGACTCGTACGCAAGAGACCCAGTACTTC. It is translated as CAGTRTRTQETQYF.

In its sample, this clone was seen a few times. This CDR3 is CASGLGGTGANTGELFF. CDR3 nucleotide sequence: TGTGCTAGTGGTTTGGGTGGGACAGGGGCTAACACCGGGGAGCTGTTTTTT. The V and J genes are TRBV12-5 and TRBJ2-2, with 10 bases lining up with TRBD1. Germline CDR1 LGHNT, CDR2 FRNRAP. The ends lost 1 base at V and 2 bases at J; junction bases unmatched: 4. This CDR3 region has 17 residues.

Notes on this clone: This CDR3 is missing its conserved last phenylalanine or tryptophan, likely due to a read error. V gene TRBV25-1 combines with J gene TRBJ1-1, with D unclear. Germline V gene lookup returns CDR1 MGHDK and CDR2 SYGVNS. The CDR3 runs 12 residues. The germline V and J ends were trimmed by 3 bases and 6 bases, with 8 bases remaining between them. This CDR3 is CASSDLVAEAFV. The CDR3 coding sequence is TGTGCCAGCAGTGACCTCGTCGCTGAAGCTTTCGTT.

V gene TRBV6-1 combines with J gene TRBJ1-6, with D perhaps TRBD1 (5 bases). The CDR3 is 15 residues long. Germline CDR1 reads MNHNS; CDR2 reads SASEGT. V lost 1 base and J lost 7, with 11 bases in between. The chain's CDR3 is CASSEGRVRNSPLHF. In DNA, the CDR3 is TGTGCCAGCAGTGAAGGCAGGGTGCGGAATTCACCCCTCCACTTT.

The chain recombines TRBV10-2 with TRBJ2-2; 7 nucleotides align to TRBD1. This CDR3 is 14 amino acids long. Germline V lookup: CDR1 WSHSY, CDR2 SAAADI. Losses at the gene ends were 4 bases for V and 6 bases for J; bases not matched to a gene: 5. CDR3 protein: CASSGHRGAGELFF. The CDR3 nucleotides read TGCGCCAGCAGTGGACACAGGGGCGCCGGGGAGCTGTTTTTT.

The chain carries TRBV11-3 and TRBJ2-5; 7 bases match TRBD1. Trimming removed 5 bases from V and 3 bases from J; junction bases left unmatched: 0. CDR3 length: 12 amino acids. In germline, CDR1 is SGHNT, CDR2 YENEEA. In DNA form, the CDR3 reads TGTGCCAGCAGCGGACAGGAAGAGACCCAGTACTTC. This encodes CASSGQEETQYF. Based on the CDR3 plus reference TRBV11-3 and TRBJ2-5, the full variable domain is EAGVVQSPRYKIIEKKQPVAFWCNPISGHNTLYWYLQNLGQGPELLIRYENEEAVDDSQLPKDRFSAERLKGVDSTLKIQPAELGDSAVYLCASSGQEETQYFGPGTRLLVL.

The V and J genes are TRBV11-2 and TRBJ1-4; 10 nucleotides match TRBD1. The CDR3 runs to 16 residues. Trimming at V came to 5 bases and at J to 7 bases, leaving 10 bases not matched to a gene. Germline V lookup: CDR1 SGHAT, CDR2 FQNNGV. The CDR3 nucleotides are TGTGCCAGCAGCCCAAGACTGACAGGGGGCCTTGAAAAACTGTTTTTT. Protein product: CASSPRLTGGLEKLFF.

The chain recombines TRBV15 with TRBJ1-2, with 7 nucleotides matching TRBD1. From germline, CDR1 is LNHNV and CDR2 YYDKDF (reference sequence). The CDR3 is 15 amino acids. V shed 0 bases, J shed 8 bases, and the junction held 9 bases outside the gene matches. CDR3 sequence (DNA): TGTGCCACCAGCAGAGAGGTGGGGGCAGGGGGGGGCTACACCTTC. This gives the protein CATSREVGAGGGYTF.

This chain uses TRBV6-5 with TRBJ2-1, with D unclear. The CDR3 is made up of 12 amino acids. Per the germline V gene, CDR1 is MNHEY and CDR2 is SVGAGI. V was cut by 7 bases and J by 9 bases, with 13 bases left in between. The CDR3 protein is CASTPVRGEQFF. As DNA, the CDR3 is TGTGCCAGCACACCGGTGCGTGGTGAGCAGTTCTTC.

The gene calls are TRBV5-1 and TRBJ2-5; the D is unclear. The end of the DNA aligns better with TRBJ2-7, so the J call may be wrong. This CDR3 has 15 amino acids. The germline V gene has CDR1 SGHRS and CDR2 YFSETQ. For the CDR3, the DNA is TGCGCCAGCAGCCTTGGTGACACGAGCTCCTACGAGCAGTACTTC. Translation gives CASSLGDTSSYEQYF.

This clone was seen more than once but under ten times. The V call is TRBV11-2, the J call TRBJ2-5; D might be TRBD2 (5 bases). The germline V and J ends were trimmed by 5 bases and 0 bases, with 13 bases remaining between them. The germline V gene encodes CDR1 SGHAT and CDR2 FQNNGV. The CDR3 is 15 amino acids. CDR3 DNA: TGTGCCAGCAGCCGGTTAGAGGGAAACCAAGAGACCCAGTACTTC. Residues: CASSRLEGNQETQYF.